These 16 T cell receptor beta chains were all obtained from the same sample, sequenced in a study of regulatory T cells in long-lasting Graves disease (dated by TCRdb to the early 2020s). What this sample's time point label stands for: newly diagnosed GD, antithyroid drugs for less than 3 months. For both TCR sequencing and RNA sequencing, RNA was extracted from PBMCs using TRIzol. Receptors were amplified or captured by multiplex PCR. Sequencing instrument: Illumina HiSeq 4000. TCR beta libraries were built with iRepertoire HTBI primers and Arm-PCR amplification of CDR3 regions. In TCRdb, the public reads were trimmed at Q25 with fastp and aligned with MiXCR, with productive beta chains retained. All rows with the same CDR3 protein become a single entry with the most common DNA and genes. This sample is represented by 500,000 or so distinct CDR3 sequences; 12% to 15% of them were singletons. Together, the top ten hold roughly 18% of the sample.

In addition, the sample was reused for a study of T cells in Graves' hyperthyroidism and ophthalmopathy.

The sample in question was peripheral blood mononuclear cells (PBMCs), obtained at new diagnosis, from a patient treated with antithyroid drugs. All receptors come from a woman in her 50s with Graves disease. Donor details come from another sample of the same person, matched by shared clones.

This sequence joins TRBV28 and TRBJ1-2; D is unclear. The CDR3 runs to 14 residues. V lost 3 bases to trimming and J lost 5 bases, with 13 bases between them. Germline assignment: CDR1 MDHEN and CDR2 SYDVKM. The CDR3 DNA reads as TGTGCCAGCAGTTTTCCCCGGGCGGATTATGGCTACACCTTC. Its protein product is CASSFPRADYGYTF.

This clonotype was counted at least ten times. Here the CDR3 reads CASSDGLAGYNEQFF. CDR3 nucleotide sequence: TGTGCCAGCAGCGATGGACTAGCGGGTTACAATGAGCAGTTCTTC. The gene calls are TRBV28 and TRBJ2-1, with 11 nucleotides matching TRBD2. The CDR3 length is 15 residues. CDR1 is MDHEN, CDR2 SYDVKM, per germline. J gave up 4 bases and V 6 bases, and 5 bases lay outside the gene matches. Combining the CDR3 with reference TRBV28 and TRBJ2-1 gives the whole variable domain DVKVTQSSRYLVKRTGEKVFLECVQDMDHENMFWYRQDPGLGLRLIYFSYDVKMKEKGDIPEGYSVSREKKERFSLILESASTNQTSMYLCASSDGLAGYNEQFFGPGTRLTVL.

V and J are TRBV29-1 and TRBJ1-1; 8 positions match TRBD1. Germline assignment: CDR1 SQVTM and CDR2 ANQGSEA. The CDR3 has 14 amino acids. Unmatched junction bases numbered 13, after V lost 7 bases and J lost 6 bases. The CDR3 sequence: CSAKTGASIAEAFF. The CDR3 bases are TGCAGCGCAAAGACAGGGGCCAGTATAGCTGAAGCTTTCTTT.

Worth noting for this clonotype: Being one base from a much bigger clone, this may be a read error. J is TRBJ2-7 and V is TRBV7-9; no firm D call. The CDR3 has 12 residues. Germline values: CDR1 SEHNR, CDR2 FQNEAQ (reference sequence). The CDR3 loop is CACSLETREQYF. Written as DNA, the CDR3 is TGTGCCTGCAGCTTAGAGACCCGGGAGCAGTACTTC.

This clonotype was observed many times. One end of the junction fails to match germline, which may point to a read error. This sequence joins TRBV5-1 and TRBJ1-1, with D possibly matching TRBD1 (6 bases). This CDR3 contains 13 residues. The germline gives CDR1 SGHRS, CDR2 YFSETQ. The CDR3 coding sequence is TGTGCCAGCAGCTTAGGGGGAAACACTGAAGCTTTCTTT. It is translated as CASSLGGNTEAFF.

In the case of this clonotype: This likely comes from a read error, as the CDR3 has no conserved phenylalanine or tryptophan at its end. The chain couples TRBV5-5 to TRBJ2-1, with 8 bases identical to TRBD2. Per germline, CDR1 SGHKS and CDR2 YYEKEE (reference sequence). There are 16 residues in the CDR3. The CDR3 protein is CASSGLAGFLDNEQFS. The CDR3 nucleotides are TGCGCCAGCAGCGGGTTAGCGGGATTCCTCGACAATGAGCAGTTCTCC.

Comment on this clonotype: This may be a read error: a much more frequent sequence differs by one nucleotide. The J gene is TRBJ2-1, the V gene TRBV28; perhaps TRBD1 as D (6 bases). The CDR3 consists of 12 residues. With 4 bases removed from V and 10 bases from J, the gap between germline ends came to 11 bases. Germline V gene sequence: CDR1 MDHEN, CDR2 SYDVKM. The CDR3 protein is CASSSSGVEQFF. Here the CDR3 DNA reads TGTGCCAGCAGTTCATCAGGGGTGGAGCAGTTCTTC.

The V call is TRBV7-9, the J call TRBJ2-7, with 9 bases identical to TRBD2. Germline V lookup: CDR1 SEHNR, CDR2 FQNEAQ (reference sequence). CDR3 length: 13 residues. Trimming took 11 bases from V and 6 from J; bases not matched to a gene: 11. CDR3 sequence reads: CAWNSGSRIEQYF. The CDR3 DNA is TGTGCCTGGAATAGCGGGAGTCGTATCGAGCAGTACTTC.

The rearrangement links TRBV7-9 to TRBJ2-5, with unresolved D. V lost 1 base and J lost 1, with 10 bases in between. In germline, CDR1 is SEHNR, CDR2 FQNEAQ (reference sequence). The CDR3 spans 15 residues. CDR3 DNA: TGTGCCAGCAGCTTAGGAAAGGGTTTCCAAGAGACCCAGTACTTC. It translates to CASSLGKGFQETQYF. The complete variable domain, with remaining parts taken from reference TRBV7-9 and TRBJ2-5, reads DTGVSQNPRHKITKRGQNVTFRCDPISEHNRLYWYRQTLGQGPEFLTYFQNEAQLEKSRLLSDRFSAERPKGSFSTLEIQRTEQGDSAMYLCASSLGKGFQETQYFGPGTRLLVL.

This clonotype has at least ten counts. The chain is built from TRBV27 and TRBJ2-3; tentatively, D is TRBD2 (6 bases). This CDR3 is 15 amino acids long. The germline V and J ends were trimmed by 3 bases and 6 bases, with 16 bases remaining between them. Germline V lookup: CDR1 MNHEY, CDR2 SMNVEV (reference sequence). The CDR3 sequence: CASSFRGNQGDTQYF. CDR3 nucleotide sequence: TGTGCCAGCAGTTTTCGGGGGAATCAAGGGGATACGCAGTATTTT.

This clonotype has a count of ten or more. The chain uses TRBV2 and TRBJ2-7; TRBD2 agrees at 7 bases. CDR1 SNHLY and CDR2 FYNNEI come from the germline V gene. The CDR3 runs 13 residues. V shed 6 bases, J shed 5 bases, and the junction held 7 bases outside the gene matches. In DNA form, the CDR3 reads TGTGCCAGCAGCCTAGGGGAGGGAAACGAGCAGTACTTC. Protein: CASSLGEGNEQYF.

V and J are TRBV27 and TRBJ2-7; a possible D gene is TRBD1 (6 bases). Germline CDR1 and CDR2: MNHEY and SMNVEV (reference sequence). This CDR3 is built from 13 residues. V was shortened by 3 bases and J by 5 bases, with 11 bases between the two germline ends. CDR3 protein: CASSLRGSHEQYF. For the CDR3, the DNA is TGTGCCAGCAGTTTGAGGGGGAGCCACGAGCAGTACTTC.

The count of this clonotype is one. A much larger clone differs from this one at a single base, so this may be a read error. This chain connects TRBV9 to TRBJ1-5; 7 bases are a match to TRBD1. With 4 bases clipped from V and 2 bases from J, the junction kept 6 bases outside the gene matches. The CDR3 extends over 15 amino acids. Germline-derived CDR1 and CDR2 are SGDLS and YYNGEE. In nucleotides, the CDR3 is TGTGCCAGCAGCCCAGGGGGGGACGGCAATCAGCCCCAGCATTTT. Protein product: CASSPGGDGNQPQHF.

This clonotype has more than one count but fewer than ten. DNA for the CDR3: TGCGCCAGCAGCTTGGCAGACAGCAACAAGAACACTGAAGCTTTCTTT. Its translation: CASSLADSNKNTEAFF. The chain carries TRBV5-1 and TRBJ1-1, with TRBD1 as a possible D gene (5 bases). CDR1 is SGHRS, CDR2 YFSETQ, per germline. V lost 0 bases, J lost 1 base, and 13 bases lay in between. The CDR3 covers 16 residues.

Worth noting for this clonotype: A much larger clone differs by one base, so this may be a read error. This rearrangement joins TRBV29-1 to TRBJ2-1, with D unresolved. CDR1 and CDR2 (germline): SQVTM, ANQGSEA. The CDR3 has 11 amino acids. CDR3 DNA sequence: TGCAGCGTTGGGGGATACAATGAGCAGCTCTTC. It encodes CSVGGYNEQLF.

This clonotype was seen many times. CDR3 in amino acids: CASSGGSGSGETQYF. The CDR3, as DNA: TGTGCCAGCAGTGGGGGTAGCGGGAGCGGAGAGACCCAGTACTTC. J is TRBJ2-5 and V is TRBV2; TRBD2 matches at 9 bases. The germline CDR1 and CDR2 sequences are SNHLY and FYNNEI. Unmatched junction bases numbered 7, after V lost 4 bases and J lost 4 bases. The CDR3 is 15 residues long.